A selection of T cell receptor beta chains follows, all from one sample in a study of Graves' ophthalmopathy and Graves' hyperthyroidism. TCRdb recomputed calls from the multiplex PCR reads with MiXCR, one row per CDR3 protein. The sample yields nearly 400,000 distinct CDR3 sequences, approximately 16% seen once. The specimen was peripheral blood. These receptors were collected from a woman aged 18-29 years with Graves' ophthalmopathy. Both conserved end residues are part of each CDR3. D genes are given only for firm matches. Size is stated for part of the rows, as once, few or many counts, or as a class when the clone is expanded.

V	D	J	size	CDR3	DNA
TRBV4-1	-	TRBJ1-2	many	CASSQPTGNYGYTF	TGCGCCAGCAGCCAACCGACAGGCAACTATGGCTACACCTTC
TRBV6-5	-	TRBJ2-7	few	CASSLRQYEQYF	TGTGCCAGCAGTCTACGACAGTACGAGCAGTACTTC
TRBV19	-	TRBJ1-1	-	CASSIQILTEAFF	TGTGCCAGTAGTATTCAGATACTCACTGAAGCTTTCTTT
TRBV5-4	-	TRBJ1-1	many	CASSLRVWGGEMNTEAFF	TGTGCCAGCAGCTTGAGGGTATGGGGAGGAGAAATGAACACTGAAGCTTTCTTT
TRBV27	-	TRBJ2-2	many	CASSYVYGRYTGELFF	TGTGCCAGCAGTTATGTTTACGGCAGATACACCGGGGAGCTGTTTTTT
TRBV20-1	TRBD2	TRBJ2-7	many	CSALPGRGSEQYF	TGCAGTGCCCTGCCGGGGCGGGGGAGCGAGCAGTACTTC
TRBV6-5	-	TRBJ1-5	-	CASSTVGQGVQPQHF	TGTGCCAGCAGTACTGTGGGGCAGGGCGTTCAGCCCCAGCATTTT
TRBV7-2	-	TRBJ2-4	many	CASSLASSEGIQYF	TGTGCCAGCAGCTTAGCGTCTAGCGAAGGCATTCAGTACTTC
TRBV7-2	-	TRBJ2-7	many	CASSFEYSSYEQYF	TGTGCCAGCAGCTTTGAATACAGCTCCTACGAGCAGTACTTC
TRBV13	TRBD2	TRBJ2-3	many	CASSLTSGVTDTQYF	TGTGCCAGCAGCTTAACTAGCGGGGTCACAGATACGCAGTATTTT
TRBV19	-	TRBJ2-7	many	CASSRSVTSYEQYF	TGTGCCAGTAGTCGATCCGTTACATCCTACGAGCAGTACTTC
TRBV20-1	-	TRBJ2-4	-	CSARNSGKNIQYF	TGCAGTGCTAGAAATTCTGGCAAAAACATTCAGTACTTC
TRBV5-1	TRBD1	TRBJ1-1	many	CASSHSGTGPNRELNTEAFF	TGCGCCAGCAGCCACTCCGGGACAGGGCCTAACCGAGAATTGAACACTGAAGCTTTCTTT
TRBV12-3/TRBV12-4	-	TRBJ1-1	many	CASSLKMNTEAFF	TGTGCCAGCAGCCTAAAAATGAACACTGAAGCTTTCTTT
TRBV5-1	TRBD1	TRBJ1-2	many	CASSLLGQGVGGYTF	TGCGCCAGCAGCTTGTTGGGACAGGGCGTCGGGGGCTACACCTTC
TRBV27	TRBD2	TRBJ2-2	-	CASSSRALAGPPGELFF	TGTGCCAGCAGTTCGAGGGCACTAGCGGGACCCCCCGGGGAGCTGTTTTTT
TRBV7-8	TRBD1	TRBJ1-1	-	CASSTTTGGPDTEAFF	TGTGCCAGCAGCACGACGACAGGGGGCCCGGACACTGAAGCTTTCTTT
TRBV12-3/TRBV12-4	TRBD1	TRBJ1-3	many	CASSLALRGNSGNTIYF	TGTGCCAGCAGTTTAGCCCTCAGGGGGAACTCTGGAAACACCATATATTTT
TRBV25-1	-	TRBJ2-2	many	CASMGTPNTGELFF	TGTGCCAGCATGGGGACACCGAACACCGGGGAGCTGTTTTTT
TRBV11-2	TRBD1	TRBJ1-1	-	CASSHPVGTGGVTEAFF	TGTGCCAGCAGCCATCCCGTCGGGACAGGGGGCGTCACTGAAGCTTTCTTT
TRBV20-1	-	TRBJ2-7	many	CSAAGAAGHTYEQYF	TGCAGTGCTGCAGGGGCGGCGGGACATACCTACGAGCAGTACTTC
TRBV27	-	TRBJ2-1	few	CASSQTPSSYNEQFF	TGTGCCAGCAGTCAGACACCCAGCTCCTACAATGAGCAGTTCTTC
TRBV19	-	TRBJ1-5	many	CASSTSRGKGSNQPQHF	TGTGCCAGTAGTACCTCCAGGGGAAAAGGGAGCAATCAGCCCCAGCATTTT
TRBV29-1	-	TRBJ1-1	once	CSVRPPNTEAFF	TGCAGCGTTCGACCCCCGAACACTGAAGCTTTCTTT
TRBV2	TRBD1	TRBJ2-3	many	CASRDRPWDRSDTQYF	TGTGCCAGCCGCGATCGTCCGTGGGACAGGTCTGATACGCAGTATTTT
TRBV11-2	-	TRBJ2-7	many	CASSSSTSSRLYEQYF	TGTGCCAGCAGCTCCTCGACGAGCTCTCGGCTCTACGAGCAGTACTTC
TRBV7-9	TRBD1	TRBJ1-2	many	CASSRTLDRDSKLNYGYTF	TGTGCCAGCAGCCGGACCTTGGATCGGGACAGTAAGCTTAACTATGGCTACACCTTC
TRBV6-2/TRBV6-3	TRBD2	TRBJ2-5	-	CASSYPVGLAGGQETQYF	TGTGCCAGCAGTTACCCGGTGGGACTAGCGGGAGGGCAAGAGACCCAGTACTTC
TRBV28	-	TRBJ2-7	many	CASSLGGQISYEQYF	TGTGCCAGCAGTTTAGGAGGACAGATCTCCTACGAGCAGTACTTC
TRBV28	-	TRBJ2-7	-	CASTPRDRIGYEQYF	TGTGCCAGCACCCCCAGGGACCGCATCGGATACGAGCAGTACTTC
TRBV7-8	-	TRBJ1-5	-	CASSSPARNQPQHF	TGTGCCAGCAGTTCCCCGGCCCGCAATCAGCCCCAGCATTTT
TRBV27	-	TRBJ2-7	many	CASSLYGGSEQYF	TGTGCCAGCAGTTTATACGGGGGTAGCGAGCAGTACTTC